The next 20 T cell receptor beta chains were all read from a single sample in a study of regulatory T cells in long-lasting Graves disease. Sample time point: newly diagnosed GD, antithyroid drugs for less than 3 months. From PBMCs, RNA was extracted and then used to make the TCR library. Through Arm-PCR of CDR3 regions and iRepertoire HTBI primers, TCR beta libraries were built. TCRdb used MiXCR to reprocess the multiplex PCR reads, holding one entry per CDR3 protein. The profile shows around 480,000 distinct CDR3 sequences, about 16% of them singletons. These same records also appear under a second study, on T cells in Graves' hyperthyroidism and ophthalmopathy.

The input for sequencing was peripheral blood mononuclear cells (PBMCs), taken at new diagnosis, from a patient treated with antithyroid drugs. Every receptor here comes from a woman aged 40-60 years with Graves disease.

This CDR3 is CASRGTGKDTQYF. The CDR3 nucleotides read TGTGCCAGTAGGGGAACAGGGAAAGATACGCAGTATTTT. This chain uses TRBV19 with TRBJ2-3; possibly TRBD1 for D (6 bases). V gave up 6 bases and J gave up 5 bases, with 12 bases separating them. Germline V gene data show CDR1 as LNHDA and CDR2 as SQIVND (reference sequence). There are 13 residues in the CDR3.

The chain has TRBV7-3 and TRBJ1-1; TRBD1 might be the D (5 bases). CDR3 length: 12 amino acids. CDR1 SGHTA and CDR2 FQGTGA come from the germline V gene. V shed 5 bases and J shed 10 bases, with 14 bases lying between them. The CDR3 DNA reads TGTGCCAGCAGCCCCCTAGACAGAGCAGCTTTCTTT. Its translation: CASSPLDRAAFF.

V is TRBV20-1 and J is TRBJ2-7, with D perhaps TRBD1 (5 bases). The V and J ends lost 6 bases and 6 bases respectively, with 15 bases between them. The CDR3 is 12 residues long. The germline gives CDR1 DFQATT, CDR2 SNEGSKA (reference sequence). The CDR3 region has the DNA TGCAGTGCCCCGACAGTTAAGGGCGAGCAGTACTTC. This codes for CSAPTVKGEQYF.

On this clonotype itself: This may stem from a read error, because a much larger clone lies one nucleotide away. The chain couples TRBV12-3 or TRBV12-4 to TRBJ2-3; 7 bases align to TRBD1. The J call may be faulty, since TRBJ2-7 better matches the DNA end. This CDR3 comprises 14 residues. CDR3 region: CASGRDSGSYEQYF. The CDR3 region has the DNA TGTGCCAGCGGCCGGGACAGCGGCTCCTACGAGCAGTACTTC.

This clonotype has at least ten counts. V usage is TRBV12-3 or TRBV12-4 and J usage is TRBJ2-2, with TRBD2 identical over 7 bases. With 3 bases clipped from V and 5 bases from J, the junction kept 3 bases outside the gene matches. The length of the CDR3 is 14 residues. The CDR3 loop reads CASSLKGGTGELFF. The CDR3, as DNA: TGTGCCAGCAGTTTGAAGGGAGGGACCGGGGAGCTGTTTTTT.

The chain employs TRBV7-3 and TRBJ1-2; 11 bases agree with TRBD1. V dropped 0 bases and J dropped 3; count of bases not matched to a gene: 0. Per the germline V gene, CDR1 is SGHTA and CDR2 is FQGTGA. The CDR3 has 15 residues. The CDR3 DNA is TGTGCCAGCAGCTTAACGGGACAGGGGGACTATGGCTACACCTTC. Residues: CASSLTGQGDYGYTF.

This clonotype appeared a few times. This sequence joins TRBV3-1 and TRBJ2-7, with unresolved D. CDR1 and CDR2 from the germline V gene are LGHDT and YNNKEL (reference sequence). Trimming left V 5 bases short and J 5 bases short, with 19 bases between. The CDR3 length is 15 residues. This chain's CDR3 is CASSFAFGPPDEQYF. CDR3 coding DNA: TGTGCCAGCAGCTTCGCCTTCGGGCCGCCCGACGAGCAGTACTTC.

The table lists this clonotype with a few counts. The chain combines TRBV25-1 with TRBJ1-2, with D hard to call. Between the trimmed V and J ends, which lost 3 bases and 9 bases, there was a span of 17 bases. Germline values: CDR1 MGHDK, CDR2 SYGVNS. This CDR3 region has 14 residues. CDR3 bases: TGTGCCAGCAGTGACCTAGGGAGCGTCAAAAGCTACACCTTC. It yields the protein CASSDLGSVKSYTF.

The table lists this clonotype with many counts. This chain uses TRBV2 with TRBJ1-5; possible D gene TRBD1, 6 bases. Trimming took off 5 bases at V and 6 bases at J, with 14 bases between the two ends. The V gene's germline CDR1 is SNHLY and CDR2 FYNNEI. The CDR3 totals 14 residues. CDR3 DNA: TGTGCCAGCAGTAAGGACGGGGGCGGTCAGCCCCAGCATTTT. Amino acids: CASSKDGGGQPQHF.

The chain links TRBV2 to TRBJ2-4; perhaps TRBD1 as D (5 bases). V shed 6 bases and J shed 0 bases, with 15 bases lying between them. The germline V gene has CDR1 SNHLY and CDR2 FYNNEI. CDR3 size: 16 residues. The CDR3 DNA follows: TGTGCCAGCAGCCCCACAGGAATTGGAGCCAAAAACATTCAGTACTTC. As protein: CASSPTGIGAKNIQYF.

This clonotype was counted a single time. This sequence joins TRBV3-1 and TRBJ1-5; D gene uncertain. Germline V gives CDR1 LGHDT, CDR2 YNNKEL (reference sequence). The CDR3 runs 15 residues. Trimming shortened V by 3 bases and J by 5 bases, and 14 bases separated the two germline ends. CDR3 nucleotides: TGTGCCAGCAGCCAGTATACCGACTTACATCAGCCCCAGCATTTT. This translates into CASSQYTDLHQPQHF.

Comments on this clonotype: A much bigger clone sits one base away, suggesting this may be a read error. V and J are TRBV11-2 and TRBJ2-2; TRBD1 might be the D (5 bases). This CDR3 is built from 15 residues. Per the germline V gene, CDR1 is SGHAT and CDR2 is FQNNGV. The ends were cut back, 0 bases at V and 3 bases at J, with 8 bases in the middle. Here the CDR3 DNA reads TGTGCCAGCAGCTTAGAAGGGGTGGACACCGGGGAGCTGTTTTTT. Translation gives CASSLEGVDTGELFF.

This clonotype has a count of ten or more. The chain combines TRBV3-1 with TRBJ1-2, with D uncertain. Per the germline V gene, CDR1 is LGHDT and CDR2 is YNNKEL (reference sequence). Trimming shortened V by 0 bases and J by 0 bases, and 17 bases separated the two germline ends. This CDR3 is 18 amino acids long. CDR3 in DNA: TGTGCCAGCAGCCAAGAAGGCCAGCTGCCATGGGCTAACTATGGCTACACCTTC. Protein product: CASSQEGQLPWANYGYTF.

Of note for this clonotype: The junction departs from germline at one end; a sequencing error may be responsible. The V and J genes are TRBV9 and TRBJ2-2; D may be TRBD2 (5 bases). The CDR3 is made up of 13 amino acids. The germline V gene has CDR1 SGDLS and CDR2 YYNGEE. DNA of the CDR3: TGTGCCAGCAGCCCGGACGGCACCGGGGAGCCGTTTTTT. This codes for CASSPDGTGEPFF. The full variable domain, rest sourced from reference TRBV9 and TRBJ2-2, is DSGVTQTPKHLITATGQRVTLRCSPRSGDLSVYWYQQSLDQGLQFLIQYYNGEERAKGNILERFSAQQFPDLHSELNLSSLELGDSALYFCASSPDGTGEPFFGEGSRLTVL.

The genes are TRBV4-1 and TRBJ1-1; D not resolved. Trimming cost V 1 base and J 3 bases, with 6 bases left between them. The length of the CDR3 is 13 residues. Per the germline V gene, CDR1 is MGHRA and CDR2 is YSYEKL. CDR3: CASSQGSDTEAFF. DNA for the CDR3: TGCGCCAGCAGCCAAGGGTCGGACACTGAAGCTTTCTTT.

This clonotype was seen a few times. This chain connects TRBV19 to TRBJ1-2, with 8 bases lining up with TRBD1. J was trimmed by 8 bases and V by 7 bases; bases with no gene match: 15. The CDR3 has 15 amino acids. CDR1 is LNHDA and CDR2 is SQIVND in the germline V gene (reference sequence). The CDR3 DNA is TGTGCCAGTACCATCACGAGACAGGGGATGAAAGGCTACACCTTC. It codes for CASTITRQGMKGYTF.

This clonotype was recorded a few times. One end of the junction fails to match germline, which may point to a read error. The J gene is TRBJ2-1, the V gene TRBV6-2 or TRBV6-3; TRBD2 matches 11 bases. The closer fit of TRBJ2-5 to the DNA end suggests the J call may be wrong. Germline CDR1 reads MNHEY; CDR2 reads SVGEGT. There are 15 residues in the CDR3. The CDR3 loop reads CGSRASGGTLETQYF. The DNA for the CDR3 is TGTGGCAGCAGAGCTAGCGGGGGGACCTTGGAGACCCAGTACTTC.

This clonotype was counted many times. The genes are TRBV20-1 and TRBJ2-3; D is undetermined. The CDR3 runs 11 residues. V lost 3 bases, J lost 4 bases, and 5 bases lay in between. CDR1 DFQATT and CDR2 SNEGSKA come from the germline V gene (reference sequence). Here the CDR3 reads CSASRADTQYF. CDR3 DNA: TGCAGTGCTAGCCGGGCAGATACGCAGTATTTT.

The table lists this clonotype with many counts. The genes are TRBV9 and TRBJ2-5; TRBD2 is a possible D gene (6 bases). CDR1 is SGDLS and CDR2 is YYNGEE in the germline V gene. Between the trimmed V and J ends, which lost 3 bases and 1 base, there was a span of 19 bases. The CDR3 contains 17 residues. The CDR3 here is CASSAAPGPGGQETQYF. CDR3 coding DNA: TGTGCCAGCAGCGCCGCCCCAGGACCCGGGGGCCAAGAGACCCAGTACTTC.

The chain couples TRBV18 to TRBJ2-1; TRBD2 aligns across 12 bases. There are 18 residues in the CDR3. J lost 10 bases, V lost 0 bases, and 13 bases had no gene match. CDR1 KGHSH and CDR2 LQKENI come from the germline V gene. Written as DNA, the CDR3 is TGTGCCAGCTCACCACCGACCCGACTAGCGGGGGCGACCGGGGAGCAGTTCTTC. The encoded protein is CASSPPTRLAGATGEQFF.